This T cell receptor beta chain originates from a study of blood T cell repertoires in COVID-19. Generated by immunoSEQ multiplex PCR, the TCRdb table keeps only in-frame clones and is missing some. The sample carries over 4,500 clones, about nine tenths recorded once. From germline, CDR1 is SGHAT and CDR2 FQNNGV. Germline trimming cut 4 bases from V and 1 base from J; bases unmatched to any gene: 6. CDR3 length equals 15 residues. The clonotype originates from a human donor in a cohort sampled during active COVID-19. The sample was peripheral blood. This chain joins TRBV11-2 and TRBJ2-7, with 8 bases that match TRBD1. DNA for the CDR3: TGTGCCAGCAGCTCTCAGGGGGCTCTTTCCTACGAGCAGTACTTC. Translation gives CASSSQGALSYEQYF.